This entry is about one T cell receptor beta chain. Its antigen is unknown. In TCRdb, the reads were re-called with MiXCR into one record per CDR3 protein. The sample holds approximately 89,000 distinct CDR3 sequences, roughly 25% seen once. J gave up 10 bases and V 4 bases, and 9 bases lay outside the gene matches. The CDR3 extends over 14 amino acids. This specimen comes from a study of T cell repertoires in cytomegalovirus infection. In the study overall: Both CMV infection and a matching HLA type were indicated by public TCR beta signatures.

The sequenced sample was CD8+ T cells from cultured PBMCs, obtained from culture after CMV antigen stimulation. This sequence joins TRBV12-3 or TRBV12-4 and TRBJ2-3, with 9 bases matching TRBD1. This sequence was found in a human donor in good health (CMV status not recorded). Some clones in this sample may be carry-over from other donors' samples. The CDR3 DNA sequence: TGTGCCAGCAGTTCCGGACAGGGGATCCCAGCGCAGTATTTT. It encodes CASSSGQGIPAQYF.